The rows below give T cell receptor beta chains drawn from one sample of a study of blood T cell repertoires in COVID-19. Only in-frame clones appear in the TCRdb table, and some are missing; sequencing was by immunoSEQ multiplex PCR. The table lists about 180,000 clones, approximately 87% of them singletons. The sample comprised peripheral blood. All receptors derive from a person aged 70 to 79 with COVID-19, enrolled during active disease. CDR3s include the opening cysteine and the closing phenylalanine or tryptophan. The order of the fields is clone size, D gene, J gene, V gene, CDR3 DNA, CDR3 protein. The D gene is left open where the match is weak. Rows may omit the clone size; those that give it use once, few, many or a size class.

size: few; D: -; J: TRBJ2-1; V: TRBV21-1; DNA: TGTGCCAGCAGCCAGCACGGGACTAGTAATCTCAATGAGCAGTTCTTC; CDR3: CASSQHGTSNLNEQFF
size: -; D: TRBD1; J: TRBJ2-2; V: TRBV19; DNA: TGTGCCAGTAGGACAGGGTACACCGGGGAGCTGTTTTTT; CDR3: CASRTGYTGELFF
size: -; D: -; J: TRBJ1-2; V: TRBV19; DNA: TGTGCCAGTAGTCCCTTTACAGAAACTAACTATGGCTACACCTTC; CDR3: CASSPFTETNYGYTF
size: -; D: TRBD2; J: TRBJ2-3; V: TRBV2; DNA: TGTGCCAGCACGGGAGGGGAAGTGGAGACGCAGTATTTT; CDR3: CASTGGEVETQYF
size: -; D: -; J: TRBJ1-2; V: TRBV5-1; DNA: TGCGCCAGCAGCCCGACGGGCCAGGGTATGGTTTGGAGTGGCTACACCTTC; CDR3: CASSPTGQGMVWSGYTF
size: -; D: -; J: TRBJ1-2; V: TRBV5-1; DNA: TGCGCCAGCAGCTTGGACAGGGCGAATGCGGAAGGCTACACCTTC; CDR3: CASSLDRANAEGYTF
size: -; D: -; J: TRBJ2-7; V: TRBV6-5; DNA: TGTGCCAGCAGTATGCAGGGGATCGGATACGAGCAGTACTTC; CDR3: CASSMQGIGYEQYF
size: -; D: -; J: TRBJ1-4; V: TRBV28; DNA: TGTGCCAGCGGAAACAGGGTCGAAAAACTGTTTTTT; CDR3: CASGNRVEKLFF
size: -; D: TRBD1; J: TRBJ1-6; V: TRBV7-9; DNA: TGTGCCAGCAGCGCCCGGGACAGTAATTCACCCCTCCACTTT; CDR3: CASSARDSNSPLHF
size: few; D: -; J: TRBJ1-1; V: TRBV19; DNA: TGTGCCAGTAGAGACAGATCCATGAACACTGAAGCTTTCTTT; CDR3: CASRDRSMNTEAFF
size: -; D: -; J: TRBJ2-5; V: TRBV28; DNA: TGTGCCAGCAGTTCGACTAGTCGGGTTCAAGAGACCCAGTACTTC; CDR3: CASSSTSRVQETQYF
size: -; D: TRBD2; J: TRBJ2-7; V: TRBV2; DNA: TGTGCCAGCAGTCCGGGACTAGCGGCCTATCTCCTCGAGCAGTACTTC; CDR3: CASSPGLAAYLLEQYF
size: -; D: TRBD2; J: TRBJ2-6; V: TRBV7-8; DNA: TGTGCCAGCAGCTTAACTAGCGGGGGGACTGGGGCCAACGTCCTGACTTTC; CDR3: CASSLTSGGTGANVLTF
size: -; D: -; J: TRBJ1-6; V: TRBV7-3; DNA: TGTGCCAGCAGCCAATCTCCAGGGGCAAATTCACCCCTCCACTTT; CDR3: CASSQSPGANSPLHF
size: -; D: TRBD2; J: TRBJ2-2; V: TRBV2; DNA: TGTGCCAACCGACTAGCGGGAGTTACCGGGGAGCTGTTTTTT; CDR3: CANRLAGVTGELFF
size: -; D: -; J: TRBJ1-2; V: TRBV12-3/TRBV12-4; DNA: TGTGCCAGCAGTCCCACCACGCGGGGCTACACCTTC; CDR3: CASSPTTRGYTF
size: -; D: TRBD2; J: TRBJ2-3; V: TRBV6-2/TRBV6-3; DNA: TGTGCCAGCAGTTCACCAGCAGTTACTGAAGCGGGGCCCACAGATACGCAGTATTTT; CDR3: CASSSPAVTEAGPTDTQYF
size: -; D: -; J: TRBJ1-4; V: TRBV27; DNA: TGTGCCAGCAGTCCCCGCGTGATTAGGGGGAATGAAAAACTGTTTTTT; CDR3: CASSPRVIRGNEKLFF
size: -; D: TRBD1; J: TRBJ1-6; V: TRBV4-3; DNA: TGCGCCAGCAGCCAATCAACAGGGGGAGTGGATTCACCCCTCCACTTT; CDR3: CASSQSTGGVDSPLHF
size: -; D: -; J: TRBJ1-3; V: TRBV28; DNA: TGTGCCAGCAGCACGCAGGGTCTAGCTGGAAACACCATATATTTT; CDR3: CASSTQGLAGNTIYF
size: -; D: -; J: TRBJ2-5; V: TRBV5-1; DNA: TGCGCCAGCAGCTCCAGGATAGGTCCCGAGACCCAGTACTTC; CDR3: CASSSRIGPETQYF
size: -; D: -; J: TRBJ2-7; V: TRBV7-8; DNA: TGTGCCAGCAGCGAGCGACCCCCGGGACTCCACCACGAGCAGTACTTC; CDR3: CASSERPPGLHHEQYF
size: -; D: -; J: TRBJ2-2; V: TRBV29-1; DNA: TGCAGCGTCTCACCCCTCGGCACCGGGGAGCTGTTTTTT; CDR3: CSVSPLGTGELFF
size: few; D: TRBD1; J: TRBJ2-7; V: TRBV28; DNA: TGTGCCAGCAGACAGGGGGCCTACGAGCAGTACTTC; CDR3: CASRQGAYEQYF
size: -; D: TRBD2; J: TRBJ2-7; V: TRBV11-2; DNA: TGTGCCAGCAGCACGAGCGGGAACAACGAGCAGTACTTC; CDR3: CASSTSGNNEQYF
size: -; D: -; J: TRBJ2-3; V: TRBV19; DNA: TGTGCCAGTAGCCGGATCGAAGGGGGCACAGATACGCAGTATTTT; CDR3: CASSRIEGGTDTQYF
size: -; D: -; J: TRBJ1-1; V: TRBV5-1; DNA: TGCGCCAGCAGCAGCGGAGAAGGGTGGAACACTGAAGCTTTCTTT; CDR3: CASSSGEGWNTEAFF
size: -; D: -; J: TRBJ1-2; V: TRBV10-3; DNA: TGTGCCATCAACCCACAGGGATCCCACTATGGCTACACCTTC; CDR3: CAINPQGSHYGYTF
size: -; D: -; J: TRBJ2-1; V: TRBV19; DNA: TGTGCCAGTAGTTCGGGCGGGCTATACCTGGATGAGCAGTTCTTC; CDR3: CASSSGGLYLDEQFF
size: -; D: TRBD1; J: TRBJ2-7; V: TRBV6-1; DNA: TGTGCCAGCAGTGAATTACAGGGGAACTACGAGCAGTACTTC; CDR3: CASSELQGNYEQYF
size: -; D: -; J: TRBJ1-1; V: TRBV7-9; DNA: TGTGCCAGCAGCTTATTTGTTCGGAACACTGAAGCTTTCTTT; CDR3: CASSLFVRNTEAFF
size: -; D: -; J: TRBJ1-1; V: TRBV7-2; DNA: TGTGCCAGCAGCTTGGGCTGGGGGGTCTCTGAAGCTTTCTTT; CDR3: CASSLGWGVSEAFF
size: -; D: TRBD1; J: TRBJ1-5; V: TRBV2; DNA: TGTGCCAGCAGTGAAATGAGGACCGGGACAGGGCATAAGCCCCAGCATTTT; CDR3: CASSEMRTGTGHKPQHF
size: -; D: TRBD1; J: TRBJ2-7; V: TRBV5-8; DNA: TGTGCCAGCAGCCGAAACAGGGGGCTGGACGAGCAGTACTTC; CDR3: CASSRNRGLDEQYF
size: few; D: -; J: TRBJ2-1; V: TRBV13; DNA: TGTGCCAGCAGCCCCTACGGTGCTAACAATGAGCAGTTCTTC; CDR3: CASSPYGANNEQFF
size: -; D: TRBD2; J: TRBJ2-3; V: TRBV4-1; DNA: TGCGCCAGCAGCCAATCCACTAGCGGGCAGCCTAAGGATACGCAGTATTTT; CDR3: CASSQSTSGQPKDTQYF
size: -; D: TRBD1; J: TRBJ1-2; V: TRBV6-1; DNA: TGTGCCAGCAGTGAATCCGGGACAGATTATGGCTACACCTTC; CDR3: CASSESGTDYGYTF
size: -; D: TRBD2; J: TRBJ2-3; V: TRBV7-2; DNA: TGTGCCAGCGCCTTTCAGAGCGGGATAAGCACAGATACGCAGTATTTT; CDR3: CASAFQSGISTDTQYF
size: -; D: TRBD2; J: TRBJ2-7; V: TRBV5-1; DNA: TGCGCCAGCAGCTTACTAAATAGCGGGGCAGTCCACGAGCAGTACTTC; CDR3: CASSLLNSGAVHEQYF
size: -; D: -; J: TRBJ1-2; V: TRBV18; DNA: TGTGCCAGCTCACAATTCCCCAAGGCGGATTCTAACTATGGCTACACCTTC; CDR3: CASSQFPKADSNYGYTF
size: -; D: TRBD1; J: TRBJ1-4; V: TRBV14; DNA: TGTGCCAGCAGCCAAGGCAGGGGGTGGTCAGGTGAAAAACTGTTTTTT; CDR3: CASSQGRGWSGEKLFF
size: -; D: TRBD1; J: TRBJ1-1; V: TRBV4-1; DNA: TGCGCCAGCAGCCATCCGGGACAGGGTGCGACTGAAGCTTTCTTT; CDR3: CASSHPGQGATEAFF
size: once; D: -; J: TRBJ1-4; V: TRBV30; DNA: TGTGCCTGGAGCGCCCCGGAGGACGGGAAACTGTTTTTT; CDR3: CAWSAPEDGKLFF
size: -; D: TRBD1; J: TRBJ1-1; V: TRBV7-2; DNA: TGTGCCAGCAGCGCAGTACAGGGGGTGGTGAACACTGAAGCTTTCTTT; CDR3: CASSAVQGVVNTEAFF
size: -; D: -; J: TRBJ2-2; V: TRBV5-1; DNA: TGCGCCAGCAGCTTGATCACTGGGAGTGGCGGTCAGATTCAGAACACCGGGGAGCTGTTTTTT; CDR3: CASSLITGSGGQIQNTGELFF
size: -; D: -; J: TRBJ2-4; V: TRBV7-3; DNA: TGTGCCAGCAGCCCCCAGGGGTATGTGGGAAACATTCAGTACTTC; CDR3: CASSPQGYVGNIQYF
size: -; D: -; J: TRBJ1-1; V: TRBV5-1; DNA: TGCGCCAGCAGCCCGAGGGAGGGGAACACTGAAGCTTTCTTT; CDR3: CASSPREGNTEAFF
size: -; D: TRBD1; J: TRBJ1-6; V: TRBV7-8; DNA: TGTGCCAGCAGCCCGCGAGACAGGGGGCTCTTGATTCCGGGTTCACCCCTCCACTTT; CDR3: CASSPRDRGLLIPGSPLHF
size: -; D: -; J: TRBJ1-1; V: TRBV10-3; DNA: TGTGCCATCAGTGAGGCGGGGGGCTGGGGGCAAACTGAAGCTTTCTTT; CDR3: CAISEAGGWGQTEAFF
size: once; D: -; J: TRBJ2-3; V: TRBV5-5; DNA: TGTGCCAGCAGCCTGGGGGGGACAGTGGGTACGCAGTATTTT; CDR3: CASSLGGTVGTQYF
size: -; D: TRBD2; J: TRBJ2-3; V: TRBV4-3; DNA: TGCGCCAGCAGCCAAGATTGGACTAGCGGGGGGGCGGGGCGACCAGATACGCAGTATTTT; CDR3: CASSQDWTSGGAGRPDTQYF
size: few; D: TRBD2; J: TRBJ2-1; V: TRBV4-2; DNA: TGTGCCAGCAGCCAAGATAGGGGCGGGAGCTTCCAGCAGTTCTTC; CDR3: CASSQDRGGSFQQFF
size: -; D: TRBD1; J: TRBJ1-6; V: TRBV6-5; DNA: TGTGCCAGCGGGGGACAGCCTTATTCACCCCTCCACTTT; CDR3: CASGGQPYSPLHF
size: -; D: TRBD1; J: TRBJ1-1; V: TRBV7-9; DNA: TGTGCCAGCAGCTCGGGACAGCTGAACACTGAAGCTTTCTTT; CDR3: CASSSGQLNTEAFF
size: -; D: -; J: TRBJ1-1; V: TRBV7-3; DNA: TGTGCCAGCGCTCTCGGGGGAACTCCAAACACTGAAGCTTTCTTT; CDR3: CASALGGTPNTEAFF
size: -; D: -; J: TRBJ1-6; V: TRBV6-6; DNA: TGTGCCAGCAGTTCCGACCGGGAGGCTTCACCCCTCCACTTT; CDR3: CASSSDREASPLHF
size: once; D: TRBD1; J: TRBJ2-7; V: TRBV5-5; DNA: TGTGCCAGCACCCCCACGCCGGGACAGGCCTACGAGCAGTACTTC; CDR3: CASTPTPGQAYEQYF
size: -; D: TRBD1; J: TRBJ1-2; V: TRBV5-1; DNA: TGCGCCAGCAATCAACAGGGGGTTGGCTATGGCTACACCTTC; CDR3: CASNQQGVGYGYTF
size: -; D: -; J: TRBJ1-6; V: TRBV11-1; DNA: TGTGCCAGCAGCTCCAGTGTCGCCCCCCTCCACTTT; CDR3: CASSSSVAPLHF
size: few; D: -; J: TRBJ1-5; V: TRBV9; DNA: TGTGCCAGCAGCCCGGGAGGAGACGTGCGCAATCAGCCCCAGCATTTT; CDR3: CASSPGGDVRNQPQHF